This T cell receptor beta chain was captured in a study of blood T cell repertoires in COVID-19. V was trimmed by 1 base and J by 1 base, leaving 13 bases between them. Germline V gene data show CDR1 as LGHNA and CDR2 as YSLEER. This CDR3 is built from 16 residues. Libraries were prepared by immunoSEQ multiplex PCR; TCRdb keeps only in-frame clonotypes and omits some of them. The profile shows around 370,000 clones, about 90% of them singletons. Sample: peripheral blood. This chain joins TRBV4-3 and TRBJ2-5; D is possibly TRBD1 (5 bases). The source of this sequence is a woman younger than 35 who had recovered from COVID-19. The CDR3 DNA is TGCGCCAGCAGCCAAGGGGTTGACAGACCCCAAGAGACCCAGTACTTC. Its translation is CASSQGVDRPQETQYF.